These T cell receptor beta chains were read from a single sample in a study of T-cell memory formation after mild COVID-19. Each CDR3 protein gets one entry after TCRdb re-called the 5' RACE reads with MiXCR. The sample gives some 300,000 distinct CDR3 sequences, approximately 19% of which show up once; more than 20% is in the top ten. Sequenced input: PBMCs or a T cell subset sorted from them (not recorded which). The source of these receptors is a man between 18 and 35 years old who had mild COVID-19 (a few samples of this study predate the infection). Cell type and time point are not known. CDR3s include the opening cysteine and the closing phenylalanine or tryptophan. Fields, in order: J gene, V gene, clone size, D gene, CDR3 DNA, CDR3 protein. A D gene is named only where the DNA matches it firmly. Size is stated for part of the rows, as once, few or many counts, or as a class when the clone is expanded.

J: TRBJ1-1; V: TRBV18; size: .; D: .; DNA: TGTGCCAGCTCACCACCGAGGCAGAACACTGAAGCTTTCTTT; CDR3: CASSPPRQNTEAFF
J: TRBJ2-2; V: TRBV10-2; size: many; D: .; DNA: TGCGCCAGCAGAAAGACAGACACCGGGGAGCTGTTTTTT; CDR3: CASRKTDTGELFF
J: TRBJ1-5; V: TRBV7-9; size: .; D: .; DNA: TGTGCCAGCAGCTCGGTGACAGGCAATCAGCCCCAGCATTTT; CDR3: CASSSVTGNQPQHF
J: TRBJ2-2; V: TRBV7-9; size: .; D: .; DNA: TGTGCCAGCAGCTCCGGGTCGGGCGCCGGGGAGCTGTTTTTT; CDR3: CASSSGSGAGELFF
J: TRBJ2-3; V: TRBV11-2; size: many; D: TRBD2; DNA: TGTGCCAGCAGCCCTACTAGCGGATACACAGATACGCAGTATTTT; CDR3: CASSPTSGYTDTQYF
J: TRBJ2-5; V: TRBV7-2; size: few; D: .; DNA: TGTGCCAGCGCCCGGGGGGCCCAAGAGACCCAGTACTTC; CDR3: CASARGAQETQYF
J: TRBJ1-1; V: TRBV5-1; size: few; D: TRBD1; DNA: TGCGCCAGCAGCCGAAGACCGGACAGGGACCTTGAAGCTTTCTTT; CDR3: CASSRRPDRDLEAFF
J: TRBJ2-3; V: TRBV11-1; size: few; D: TRBD1; DNA: TGTGCCAGCAGGGCCCCAGGGGGCGATACGCAGTATTTT; CDR3: CASRAPGGDTQYF
J: TRBJ1-2; V: TRBV7-6; size: .; D: TRBD1; DNA: TGTGCCAGAGAAAAAACGGGGACAGGGCTTTTCTCTGGCTACACCTTC; CDR3: CAREKTGTGLFSGYTF
J: TRBJ1-5; V: TRBV7-8; size: .; D: .; DNA: TGTGCCAGCAGCTTTTCGAACGGGCCACCTCAGCCCCAGCATTTT; CDR3: CASSFSNGPPQPQHF
J: TRBJ1-6; V: TRBV6-5; size: .; D: TRBD1; DNA: TGTGCCAGCAGGAGCGGGACAGCAGCAGATCCCCTCCACTTT; CDR3: CASRSGTAADPLHF
J: TRBJ2-3; V: TRBV29-1; size: .; D: TRBD1; DNA: TGCAGCGTTGAACAGGGGGCGTCAGATACGCAGTATTTT; CDR3: CSVEQGASDTQYF
J: TRBJ1-5; V: TRBV7-2; size: few; D: TRBD1; DNA: TGTGCCAGCAGCTTGGTCCCCCACAGGGGAGGGGGTCAGCCCCAGCATTTT; CDR3: CASSLVPHRGGGQPQHF
J: TRBJ2-3; V: TRBV6-5; size: .; D: .; DNA: TGTGCCAGAAGCCCCAGGGGCCTAACCGTCACAGATACGCAGTATTTT; CDR3: CARSPRGLTVTDTQYF
J: TRBJ2-5; V: TRBV24-1; size: .; D: .; DNA: TGTGCCACCAGTGAGGCCCAGGGGCCCCCGGAGACCCAGTACTTC; CDR3: CATSEAQGPPETQYF
J: TRBJ2-3; V: TRBV11-2; size: few; D: .; DNA: TGTGCCAGCAGCCGATCTCGGGTAACCGATACGCAGTATTTT; CDR3: CASSRSRVTDTQYF
J: TRBJ1-2; V: TRBV12-3/TRBV12-4; size: few; D: .; DNA: TGTGCCAGCAGGGCCGGCTATGGCTACACCTTC; CDR3: CASRAGYGYTF
J: TRBJ2-7; V: TRBV24-1; size: .; D: .; DNA: TGTGCCTTCTCCAGGGAACCCTACGAGCAGTACTTC; CDR3: CAFSREPYEQYF
J: TRBJ2-3; V: TRBV7-3; size: .; D: .; DNA: TGTGCCAGCAGCTTAGAGGGGGAGAGAGATACGCAGTATTTT; CDR3: CASSLEGERDTQYF
J: TRBJ2-5; V: TRBV7-2; size: few; D: TRBD2; DNA: TGTGCCAGCAGCTTAGGCGGGGGGATACAAGAGACCCAGTACTTC; CDR3: CASSLGGGIQETQYF
J: TRBJ2-1; V: TRBV3-1; size: .; D: TRBD2; DNA: TGTGCCAGCAGCCACCCTGGGGGACTAGCAAATGAGCAGTTCTTT; CDR3: CASSHPGGLANEQFF
J: TRBJ1-2; V: TRBV7-9; size: few; D: .; DNA: TGTGCCAGCAGCCTAGTCCCAGCTGCCAGGGGCTACACCTTC; CDR3: CASSLVPAARGYTF
J: TRBJ2-1; V: TRBV19; size: few; D: .; DNA: TGTGCCAGTCGGATCCGGGGACTGAACAATGAGCAGTTCTTC; CDR3: CASRIRGLNNEQFF
J: TRBJ1-4; V: TRBV5-1; size: .; D: .; DNA: TGCGCCAGCGGGAGGGACGGACCTAATGAAAAACTGTTTTTT; CDR3: CASGRDGPNEKLFF
J: TRBJ2-5; V: TRBV27; size: .; D: .; DNA: TGTGCCAGCAGTCTAGCTCGGGGGAGCCAAGAGACCCAGTACTTC; CDR3: CASSLARGSQETQYF
J: TRBJ2-7; V: TRBV4-2; size: few; D: TRBD2; DNA: TGTGCCAGCAGCCAAGGGACTAGAGACTCCGAGCAGTACTTC; CDR3: CASSQGTRDSEQYF
J: TRBJ1-1; V: TRBV4-1; size: .; D: TRBD1; DNA: TGCGCCACCACCCATAGAACATATCCAGGGGGCACTGAAGCTTTCTTT; CDR3: CATTHRTYPGGTEAFF
J: TRBJ1-1; V: TRBV4-1; size: .; D: .; DNA: TGCGCCAGCAGCCAAGGAGTGTGGACTAAGGGAGCTTTCTTT; CDR3: CASSQGVWTKGAFF
J: TRBJ2-2; V: TRBV2; size: .; D: TRBD2; DNA: TGTGCCAGCAGTGCCGGGACTAGCAACACCGGGGAGCTGTTTTTT; CDR3: CASSAGTSNTGELFF
J: TRBJ1-2; V: TRBV2; size: many; D: .; DNA: TGTGCCAGCAGGGGGCAAGGCTATGGCTACACCTTC; CDR3: CASRGQGYGYTF
J: TRBJ2-3; V: TRBV11-2; size: few; D: .; DNA: TGTGCCAGCAGCTCCGGGCCTACGCAGTATTTT; CDR3: CASSSGPTQYF
J: TRBJ1-4; V: TRBV29-1; size: few; D: TRBD1; DNA: TGCAGCGTTGGGAGGGGGCCTAATGAAAAACTGTTTTTT; CDR3: CSVGRGPNEKLFF
J: TRBJ2-3; V: TRBV6-5; size: few; D: .; DNA: TGTGCCAGCAGTTACTCGGTGACCGCCGGTCAAGATACGCAGTATTTT; CDR3: CASSYSVTAGQDTQYF
J: TRBJ1-1; V: TRBV5-1; size: few; D: .; DNA: TGCGCCAGCAGCTCGCTCAGAGGGGGTACTGAAGCTTTCTTT; CDR3: CASSSLRGGTEAFF
J: TRBJ2-1; V: TRBV24-1; size: few; D: .; DNA: TGTGCCACCAGTGTGGATCCTTCCCAGAATGAGCAGTTCTTC; CDR3: CATSVDPSQNEQFF